One sample yielded the 6 T cell receptor beta chains listed below, sequenced in a study of low-dose radiotherapy and immunotherapy resistance in tumors. Covering alpha and beta chains, TRAV- and TRBV-specific primers were used for the first-strand cDNA. For amplifying TCRs, the PCR ran for about 22 cycles with Phusion, which was used together with a constant-region primer and the adapter on the V primers. TCRdb passed the reads through MiXCR, listing each CDR3 protein once. The table has more than 45,000 distinct CDR3 sequences, 20% to 25% seen once. Time point indicated: before trial treatment. Here the sequenced sample was PBMCs, taken before treatment. The receptor source for this set is a male donor with prostate cancer.

J is TRBJ2-1 and V is TRBV9; D perhaps matches TRBD2 (7 bases). The V end was cut by 2 bases, the J end by 4 bases, with 16 bases between. The CDR3 sequence is 16 residues long. Looked up from germline, CDR1 is SGDLS and CDR2 is YYNGEE. In DNA, the CDR3 is TGTGCCAGCAGCGTGGAAGGCGGGGGACAATACAATGAGCAGTTCTTC. Its translation: CASSVEGGGQYNEQFF.

This clonotype was picked up many times. This chain joins TRBV19 and TRBJ2-2; 8 bases agree with TRBD2. Germline CDR1 and CDR2: LNHDA and SQIVND (reference sequence). The CDR3 is 16 amino acids. V was clipped by 6 bases and J by 0 bases; unmatched bases: 6. In DNA, the CDR3 is TGTGCCAGTAGCCCGACTAGCGTAGCGAACACCGGGGAGCTGTTTTTT. As protein: CASSPTSVANTGELFF.

This clonotype has ten or more counts. The chain has TRBV2 and TRBJ2-1; 9 bases match TRBD2. This CDR3 region has 15 residues. V shed 3 bases, J shed 6 bases, and the junction held 6 bases outside the gene matches. Looked up from germline, CDR1 is SNHLY and CDR2 is FYNNEI. The CDR3 DNA is TGTGCCAGCAGTGAGTCTCTAGCGGGGTTCAATGAGCAGTTCTTC. Translated: CASSESLAGFNEQFF.

With regard to this clonotype: A single base is all that separates this from a far larger clone, so a read error is likely. The rearrangement uses TRBV28 and TRBJ2-5; 8 bases are a match to TRBD2. CDR3 length: 15 amino acids. Per germline, CDR1 MDHEN and CDR2 SYDVKM. J was trimmed by 11 bases and V by 4 bases; bases with no gene match: 15. CDR3 DNA: TGTGCCAGCAGTTCAAGCGGGAGCTCCTACAATGAGCAGTACTTC. It specifies CASSSSGSSYNEQYF.

This clonotype was counted many times. The rearrangement joins TRBV19 to TRBJ2-2; 11 bases agree with TRBD1. Germline V gene lookup returns CDR1 LNHDA and CDR2 SQIVND (reference sequence). V shed 6 bases and J 2 bases; nucleotides not matched to a gene: 5. The CDR3 totals 16 residues. The CDR3 loop reads CASSRWTGGNTGELFF. For the CDR3, the DNA is TGTGCCAGTAGCCGCTGGACAGGGGGCAACACCGGGGAGCTGTTTTTT. The whole variable domain, remainder taken from reference TRBV19 and TRBJ2-2, is DGGITQSPKYLFRKEGQNVTLSCEQNLNHDAMYWYRQDPGQGLRLIYYSQIVNDFQKGDIAEGYSVSREKKESFPLTVTSAQKNPTAFYLCASSRWTGGNTGELFFGEGSRLTVL.

This clonotype has at least ten counts. The CDR3 bases are TGCAGCGTTGTACTAGCGGGGGGTAGCACAGATACGCAGTATTTT. This encodes CSVVLAGGSTDTQYF. This chain connects TRBV29-1 to TRBJ2-3; 12 nucleotides agree with TRBD2. J was trimmed by 0 bases and V by 4 bases; bases with no gene match: 2. The CDR3 is 15 amino acids. Germline V gives CDR1 SQVTM, CDR2 ANQGSEA.